These 26 T cell receptor beta chains were sequenced from one sample in a study of T cell changes during pregnancy in multiple sclerosis. The repertoire was sequenced with immunoSEQ multiplex PCR; TCRdb's copy has only in-frame clones and lacks some. The top ten clones hold under 0.35% of a sample with roughly 76,000 clones, roughly 91% of them seen once. This specimen was CD4+ T cells from peripheral blood mononuclear cells, taken after pregnancy. These receptors were obtained from a female donor with multiple sclerosis, enrolled in a pregnancy study.

The rearrangement links TRBV7-6 to TRBJ2-1; D may be TRBD1 (5 bases). The V end was cut by 3 bases, the J end by 2 bases, with 8 bases between. The CDR3 has 14 residues. CDR1 and CDR2 (germline): SGHVS, FNYEAQ. CDR3 sequence reads: CASSLQGPYNEQFF. The CDR3 DNA is TGTGCCAGCAGCTTGCAGGGCCCCTACAATGAGCAGTTCTTC.

The chain couples TRBV6-5 to TRBJ1-5; D gene uncertain. CDR3 length: 12 amino acids. Per germline, CDR1 MNHEY and CDR2 SVGAGI. Trimming cost V 2 bases and J 7 bases, with 6 bases left between them. CDR3 region: CASSYQLQPQHF. As DNA, the CDR3 is TGTGCCAGCAGTTACCAGTTGCAGCCCCAGCATTTT.

V usage is TRBV29-1 and J usage is TRBJ2-3; 7 nucleotides line up with TRBD1. With 7 bases clipped from V and 3 bases from J, the junction kept 7 bases outside the gene matches. This CDR3 spans 13 amino acids. Germline V CDR1 and CDR2: SQVTM, ANQGSEA. CDR3 protein: CSARGGGTDTQYF. CDR3 DNA: TGCAGCGCGAGAGGGGGCGGGACAGATACGCAGTATTTT.

Here the CDR3 DNA reads TGTGCCAGCAGTTCCCCCCAGGGGGCGCGCGAGCAGTACTTC. It translates to CASSSPQGAREQYF. The genes are TRBV28 and TRBJ2-7, with TRBD1 matching 8 bases. Germline assignment: CDR1 MDHEN and CDR2 SYDVKM. The CDR3 consists of 14 residues. Germline trimming cut 4 bases from V and 6 bases from J; bases unmatched to any gene: 8.

V usage is TRBV28 and J usage is TRBJ1-4, with 8 bases matching TRBD1. The CDR3 consists of 17 residues. V was clipped by 11 bases and J by 0 bases; unmatched bases: 14. Germline lookup yields CDR1 MDHEN and CDR2 SYDVKM. The CDR3: CASKGDRLVTTNEKLFF. CDR3 nucleotide sequence: TGTGCCTCTAAAGGGGACAGGCTAGTTACAACTAATGAAAAACTGTTTTTT.

This sequence joins TRBV7-9 and TRBJ1-4, with D perhaps matching TRBD1 (5 bases). The V end lost 0 bases, the J end lost 8 bases, and 13 bases lay between the germline ends. CDR3 size: 15 residues. Germline CDR1 is SEHNR and CDR2 is FQNEAQ (reference sequence). The DNA for the CDR3 is TGTGCCAGCAGCTTAGCACGGGGGACGGGCGAAAAACTGTTTTTT. It yields the protein CASSLARGTGEKLFF.

This clone has just a few counts. The chain combines TRBV30 with TRBJ1-1; D might be TRBD1 (5 bases). This CDR3 spans 15 amino acids. Trimming cost V 4 bases and J 1 base, with 16 bases left between them. Germline CDR1 and CDR2: GTSNPN and SVGIG (reference sequence). The CDR3 bases are TGTGCCTGGATTCTCACCGACAGATGGAACACTGAAGCTTTCTTT. This codes for CAWILTDRWNTEAFF.

In nucleotides, the CDR3 is TGTGCCAGCAGCCCAGGTCCCGACCCCTTTTACGAGCAGTACTTC. Its protein is CASSPGPDPFYEQYF. The V and J genes are TRBV5-4 and TRBJ2-7; D call uncertain. Looked up from germline, CDR1 is SGHNT and CDR2 is YYREEE (reference sequence). CDR3 length: 15 residues. Between the trimmed V and J ends, which lost 4 bases and 4 bases, there was a span of 18 bases.

The chain couples TRBV7-2 to TRBJ1-3; no clear D gene. The V and J ends lost 1 base and 2 bases respectively, with 12 bases between them. The CDR3 spans 16 residues. CDR1 SGHTA and CDR2 FQGNSA come from the germline V gene. The CDR3 reads CASSLGAPRAGNTIYF. The CDR3 nucleotides are TGTGCCAGCAGCTTAGGAGCACCCCGGGCTGGAAACACCATATATTTT.

This chain uses TRBV15 with TRBJ2-1; no clear D gene. V shed 3 bases and J shed 9 bases, with 15 bases lying between them. The CDR3 covers 14 residues. CDR1 is LNHNV, CDR2 YYDKDF, per germline (reference sequence). The CDR3 nucleotides read TGTGCCACCAGCAGCGGAAGACTGAGCTCTGAGCAGTTCTTC. Translated, it gives CATSSGRLSSEQFF.

The rearrangement uses TRBV5-1 and TRBJ1-2; 8 bases fit TRBD1. The CDR3 loop spans 13 amino acids. The ends lost 4 bases at V and 7 bases at J; junction bases unmatched: 6. The germline CDR1 and CDR2 sequences are SGHRS and YFSETQ. CDR3 nucleotides: TGCGCCAGCAGCGTGACAGGGGAGTCTGGCTACACCTTC. It codes for CASSVTGESGYTF. The full variable domain, its missing parts supplied by reference TRBV5-1 and TRBJ1-2, is KAGVTQTPRYLIKTRGQQVTLSCSPISGHRSVSWYQQTPGQGLQFLFEYFSETQRNKGNFPGRFSGRQFSNSRSEMNVSTLELGDSALYLCASSVTGESGYTFGSGTRLTVV.

This clone was detected only once. The rearrangement joins TRBV5-1 to TRBJ2-7; D possibly corresponds to TRBD1 (6 bases). The CDR3 totals 14 residues. V lost 3 bases, J lost 3 bases, and 13 bases lay in between. Germline values: CDR1 SGHRS, CDR2 YFSETQ. The CDR3 protein is CASSSGDKGYEQYF. The CDR3 coding sequence is TGCGCCAGCAGCTCCGGGGACAAGGGCTACGAGCAGTACTTC.

This chain uses TRBV6-4 with TRBJ2-7; D remains ambiguous. The V end lost 10 bases, the J end lost 0 bases, and 19 bases lay between the germline ends. Germline V lookup: CDR1 MRHNA, CDR2 SNTAGT. This CDR3 spans 15 amino acids. The CDR3 region has the DNA TGTGCCATCTCTACCCCCAAGCGAGTCTCCTACGAGCAGTACTTC. It codes for CAISTPKRVSYEQYF.

The chain links TRBV2 to TRBJ1-1, with TRBD1 identical over 9 bases. CDR1 SNHLY and CDR2 FYNNEI come from the germline V gene. This CDR3 contains 14 residues. J gave up 4 bases and V 8 bases, and 8 bases lay outside the gene matches. The CDR3 reads CASGRDRDSTEAFF. Written as DNA, the CDR3 is TGTGCCAGCGGGCGGGACAGGGACTCCACTGAAGCTTTCTTT.

The rearrangement links TRBV10-3 to TRBJ2-7, with 7 bases lining up with TRBD1. V lost 6 bases to trimming and J lost 4 bases; unmatched junction nucleotides: 9. There are 14 residues in the CDR3. Germline V lookup: CDR1 ENHRY, CDR2 SYGVKD. The CDR3 region has the DNA TGTGCCATCAGCAACGACAGGGTCGGGTACGAGCAGTACTTC. Translating gives CAISNDRVGYEQYF.

The J gene is TRBJ2-7, the V gene TRBV30; D might be TRBD1 (7 bases). Germline CDR1 and CDR2: GTSNPN and SVGIG (reference sequence). The CDR3 is 14 amino acids. Between the trimmed V and J ends, which lost 2 bases and 4 bases, there was a span of 15 bases. The CDR3 region is CAWSPRGETYEQYF. In DNA form, the CDR3 reads TGTGCCTGGAGTCCCAGGGGGGAAACATACGAGCAGTACTTC.

The sample holds one count of this clone. The V gene is TRBV5-4, the J gene TRBJ2-6; the match to TRBD2 covers 7 bases. V lost 4 bases and J lost 2; bases outside the gene matches: 3. Germline CDR1 is SGHNT and CDR2 is YYREEE (reference sequence). This CDR3 spans 15 amino acids. The CDR3 loop reads CASSPGGPGANVLTF. DNA of the CDR3: TGTGCCAGCAGCCCGGGGGGTCCTGGGGCCAACGTCCTGACTTTC.

This sequence joins TRBV7-9 and TRBJ1-1; 8 positions agree with TRBD1. V was clipped by 1 base and J by 3 bases; unmatched bases: 1. This CDR3 comprises 14 residues. Germline CDR1 reads SEHNR; CDR2 reads FQNEAQ (reference sequence). The CDR3 protein is CASSLGTGYTEAFF. The CDR3 nucleotides are TGTGCCAGCAGCTTAGGGACAGGGTACACTGAAGCTTTCTTT.

V is TRBV30 and J is TRBJ1-1, with D possibly matching TRBD1 (6 bases). Germline values: CDR1 GTSNPN, CDR2 SVGIG (reference sequence). The CDR3 has 14 residues. V lost 2 bases to trimming and J lost 5 bases, with 15 bases between them. CDR3 nucleotides: TGTGCCTGGAGTCTACAGGGATTGTGGACTGAAGCTTTCTTT. Translating gives CAWSLQGLWTEAFF.

The chain couples TRBV6-5 to TRBJ1-2, with 9 bases aligning to TRBD1. The CDR3 covers 12 residues. The V segment lost 7 bases and the J segment 5 bases; nucleotides outside the gene matches: 2. Germline V gives CDR1 MNHEY, CDR2 SVGAGI. The CDR3 here is CASTGTGYGYTF. CDR3 DNA sequence: TGTGCCAGCACCGGGACAGGGTATGGCTACACCTTC.

This clone was recorded a few times. V and J are TRBV30 and TRBJ1-1; the D is unclear. The germline CDR1 and CDR2 sequences are GTSNPN and SVGIG (reference sequence). V lost 3 bases to trimming and J lost 2 bases, with 7 bases between them. This CDR3 spans 12 amino acids. The DNA of the CDR3 is TGTGCCTGGAGCCAAACTAACACTGAAGCTTTCTTT. Protein: CAWSQTNTEAFF.

This sequence joins TRBV11-2 and TRBJ1-3; 8 bases align to TRBD1. CDR1 and CDR2 (germline): SGHAT, FQNNGV. CDR3 length: 15 residues. The V gene end was trimmed by 4 bases and the J gene end by 7 bases; junction bases not matched to a gene: 9. CDR3 amino acids: CASSSTGGLYNTIYF. The CDR3 DNA reads TGTGCCAGCAGCTCCACAGGGGGATTATACAACACCATATATTTT.

V is TRBV4-1 and J is TRBJ1-2; D uncertain. Between the trimmed V and J ends, which lost 0 bases and 3 bases, there was a span of 5 bases. The CDR3 loop spans 13 amino acids. The germline V gene has CDR1 MGHRA and CDR2 YSYEKL. CDR3 sequence: CASSQEIDYGYTF. CDR3 sequence (DNA): TGCGCCAGCAGCCAAGAGATAGACTATGGCTACACCTTC.

The rearrangement links TRBV4-1 to TRBJ1-2, with 12 bases fitting TRBD1. Trimming cost V 0 bases and J 2 bases; bases outside gene matches: 16. CDR1 and CDR2 (germline): MGHRA, YSYEKL. The length of the CDR3 is 21 residues. This CDR3 reads CASSQDGDRGLTRGSNYGYTF. The CDR3 region has the DNA TGCGCCAGCAGCCAAGATGGGGACAGGGGGCTTACGAGGGGATCGAACTATGGCTACACCTTC.

This chain joins TRBV18 and TRBJ2-2; 7 bases line up with TRBD1. With 5 bases clipped from V and 0 bases from J, the junction kept 6 bases outside the gene matches. Germline-derived CDR1 and CDR2 are KGHSH and LQKENI. The CDR3 has 16 amino acids. Here the CDR3 DNA reads TGTGCCAGCTCATTTTCCGGGACAGCGAACACCGGGGAGCTGTTTTTT. This translates into CASSFSGTANTGELFF.

The rearrangement joins TRBV27 to TRBJ1-2; 9 bases agree with TRBD1. Trimming at V came to 4 bases and at J to 4 bases, leaving 7 bases not matched to a gene. This CDR3 is 15 amino acids long. In germline, CDR1 is MNHEY, CDR2 SMNVEV (reference sequence). The CDR3 region is CASSYKGQGGYGYTF. The CDR3 nucleotides are TGTGCCAGCAGTTACAAGGGACAGGGAGGCTATGGCTACACCTTC.